Presented here are 18 T cell receptor beta chains from one specimen sequenced in a study of cytomegalovirus exposure and HLA in healthy donors. The PCR made use of 60 Vbeta and 13 Jbeta primers. This table comes from immunoSEQ multiplex PCR, and its TCRdb copy is limited to in-frame clones, with some not included. The sample shows 100,000 or so clones, 63% of them seen only once. Sequencing input: PBMCs. Receptors originate from a young woman in good health and CMV-seronegative.

The chain carries TRBV7-9 and TRBJ1-2, with TRBD1 identical over 9 bases. This CDR3 comprises 13 residues. Germline CDR1 reads SEHNR; CDR2 reads FQNEAQ (reference sequence). With V trimmed by 5 bases and J by 5 bases, 3 bases remained unmatched. The CDR3 DNA reads as TGTGCCAGCAGCAATGACAGGGGGTATGGCTACACCTTC. Its translation: CASSNDRGYGYTF.

This clone was observed a few times. The chain couples TRBV7-6 to TRBJ2-7; weak D call: TRBD2 (6 bases). V was trimmed by 5 bases and J by 2 bases, leaving 13 bases between them. The CDR3 runs to 14 residues. Germline V gives CDR1 SGHVS, CDR2 FNYEAQ. The CDR3 here is CASSPRSGAYEQYF. The CDR3, as DNA: TGTGCCAGCAGCCCACGTAGCGGCGCCTACGAGCAGTACTTC. Looking up the rest from reference TRBV7-6 and TRBJ2-7 gives the full variable domain: GAGVSQSPRYKVTKRGQDVALRCDPISGHVSLYWYRQALGQGPEFLTYFNYEAQQDKSGLPNDRFSAERPEGSISTLTIQRTEQRDSAMYRCASSPRSGAYEQYFGPGTRLTVT.

The CDR3 DNA sequence: TGTGCCAGCAGCCAGTTCCAGGGGATCATTCAGTACTTC. Translated: CASSQFQGIIQYF. The chain joins TRBV7-2 to TRBJ2-4; a weak D match, TRBD1 (6 bases). Per germline, CDR1 SGHTA and CDR2 FQGNSA. The CDR3 extends over 13 amino acids. V shed 5 bases and J shed 9 bases, with 14 bases lying between them.

This chain uses TRBV4-3 with TRBJ2-7; possibly TRBD2 for D (6 bases). The V end was cut by 4 bases, the J end by 0 bases, with 13 bases between. Germline values: CDR1 LGHNA, CDR2 YSLEER. This CDR3 comprises 15 residues. CDR3 sequence: CASSRGDGDSYEQYF. In DNA, the CDR3 is TGCGCCAGCAGCCGGGGGGACGGGGACTCCTACGAGCAGTACTTC.

The chain carries TRBV4-3 and TRBJ1-5; D might be TRBD1 (5 bases). Germline CDR1 reads LGHNA; CDR2 reads YSLEER. V gave up 6 bases and J gave up 4 bases, with 10 bases separating them. The CDR3 sequence is 13 residues long. CDR3 DNA: TGCGCCAGCAGAAAGGGGCTGAATCAGCCCCAGCATTTT. This gives the protein CASRKGLNQPQHF.

The chain couples TRBV14 to TRBJ2-7; D unclear. V was shortened by 0 bases and J by 3 bases, with 3 bases between the two germline ends. The CDR3 consists of 12 residues. The V gene's germline CDR1 is SGHDN and CDR2 FVKESK. Here the CDR3 DNA reads TGTGCCAGCAGCCAAGACAGCTACGAGCAGTACTTC. Translated: CASSQDSYEQYF. Together with reference TRBV14 and TRBJ2-7, the CDR3 gives the full variable domain: EAGVTQFPSHSVIEKGQTVTLRCDPISGHDNLYWYRRVMGKEIKFLLHFVKESKQDESGMPNNRFLAERTGGTYSTLKVQPAELEDSGVYFCASSQDSYEQYFGPGTRLTVT.

This clone was counted a few times. V usage is TRBV6-5 and J usage is TRBJ2-3; 7 bases are shared with TRBD2. CDR1 and CDR2 (germline): MNHEY, SVGAGI. V was pared by 4 bases and J by 1 base, with 5 bases of the junction left unmatched. CDR3 size: 15 residues. CDR3 amino acids: CASSFGGVGTDTQYF. The CDR3 nucleotides read TGTGCCAGCAGTTTTGGGGGGGTGGGCACAGATACGCAGTATTTT.

DNA for the CDR3: TGCGCCAGCAGCGGGTTAGGAGTTGCGGGGGGAACCTACGAGCAGTACTTC. Protein sequence: CASSGLGVAGGTYEQYF. The chain employs TRBV5-1 and TRBJ2-7; 8 nucleotides line up with TRBD2. This CDR3 has 17 residues. V shed 4 bases and J 2 bases; nucleotides not matched to a gene: 14. Germline V gives CDR1 SGHRS, CDR2 YFSETQ.

The chain uses TRBV10-3 and TRBJ2-1; 10 nucleotides match TRBD2. Germline loops: CDR1 ENHRY, CDR2 SYGVKD. This CDR3 spans 16 amino acids. V gave up 6 bases and J gave up 4 bases; unmatched junction bases: 9. Here the CDR3 DNA reads TGTGCCATCAGGGCCCCTAGCGGGAGTCCATACAATGAGCAGTTCTTC. Translating gives CAIRAPSGSPYNEQFF.

The V call is TRBV6-1, the J call TRBJ2-3; the D is unclear. CDR1 and CDR2 (germline): MNHNS, SASEGT. This CDR3 contains 13 residues. Trimming took off 4 bases at V and 4 bases at J, with 9 bases between the two ends. Here the CDR3 reads CASSGTLADTQYF. Written as DNA, the CDR3 is TGTGCCAGCAGTGGTACCCTAGCAGATACGCAGTATTTT.

The V gene is TRBV6-1, the J gene TRBJ2-2; 8 bases map to TRBD1. Trimming took 2 bases from V and 4 from J; bases not matched to a gene: 3. Germline CDR1 and CDR2: MNHNS and SASEGT. This CDR3 is built from 15 residues. The CDR3 DNA reads TGTGCCAGCAGTGAAAGAGGGACAGGCACCGGGGAGCTGTTTTTT. The encoded protein is CASSERGTGTGELFF.

This clone was observed a handful of times. CDR3 protein: CASSVLTQGSGANVLTF. The CDR3 nucleotides read TGTGCCAGCAGCGTCCTCACACAGGGCTCTGGGGCCAACGTCCTGACTTTC. This sequence joins TRBV7-9 and TRBJ2-6, with D possibly being TRBD1 (6 bases). The CDR3 loop spans 17 amino acids. V shed 5 bases and J shed 0 bases, with 14 bases lying between them. Germline CDR1 reads SEHNR; CDR2 reads FQNEAQ (reference sequence).

The chain uses TRBV28 and TRBJ2-4; 7 bases line up with TRBD1. The CDR3 consists of 14 residues. V lost 6 bases to trimming and J lost 2 bases; unmatched junction nucleotides: 4. In germline, CDR1 is MDHEN, CDR2 SYDVKM. CDR3 sequence reads: CASRTGWSKNIQYF. CDR3 nucleotide sequence: TGTGCCAGCAGGACAGGGTGGTCCAAAAACATTCAGTACTTC.

V and J are TRBV9 and TRBJ2-1; the match to TRBD1 covers 11 bases. The CDR3 contains 15 residues. The germline V gene encodes CDR1 SGDLS and CDR2 YYNGEE. The trim removed 0 bases at V and 9 bases at J, leaving 5 bases unmatched. DNA of the CDR3: TGTGCCAGCAGCGTAGTAGGACAGGGGGCAGGTGAGCAGTTCTTC. Translation gives CASSVVGQGAGEQFF.

In this sample, this clone turned up a few times. The rearrangement uses TRBV30 and TRBJ1-5, with D perhaps matching TRBD1 (5 bases). Trimming removed 2 bases from V and 4 bases from J, with 18 bases in between. This CDR3 contains 16 residues. The germline CDR1 and CDR2 sequences are GTSNPN and SVGIG (reference sequence). In DNA form, the CDR3 reads TGTGCCTGGAGTCAAAGTCGGGGGGGGAGGAATCAGCCCCAGCATTTT. Encoded protein: CAWSQSRGGRNQPQHF.

This clone was observed once. This chain joins TRBV11-2 and TRBJ2-2, with 8 bases fitting TRBD2. There are 20 residues in the CDR3. V dropped 0 bases and J dropped 6; count of bases not matched to a gene: 18. Germline CDR1 SGHAT, CDR2 FQNNGV. DNA of the CDR3: TGTGCCAGCAGCTTAGAGCCGGCTTTCGGCGGGGGGTTGGTCGCCGGGGAGCTGTTTTTT. This translates into CASSLEPAFGGGLVAGELFF.

This clone has more than one count but fewer than ten. The chain employs TRBV29-1 and TRBJ1-1; maybe TRBD1 (5 bases). V lost 1 base to trimming and J lost 0 bases, with 9 bases between them. The CDR3 has 14 residues. Germline CDR1 reads SQVTM; CDR2 reads ANQGSEA. The DNA for the CDR3 is TGCAGCGTTGAAGCGGACACAATGAACACTGAAGCTTTCTTT. Protein sequence: CSVEADTMNTEAFF.

The chain combines TRBV2 with TRBJ1-2; unclear D gene. Germline V gene lookup returns CDR1 SNHLY and CDR2 FYNNEI. Between the trimmed V and J ends, which lost 8 bases and 2 bases, there was a span of 15 bases. The CDR3 length is 14 residues. The CDR3 region has the DNA TGTGCCAGCCCCCCCGTATGGGAGAACTATGGCTACACCTTC. Translation gives CASPPVWENYGYTF.